This T cell receptor beta chain was identified in a study of T cells in Graves' hyperthyroidism and ophthalmopathy. The source material, RNA transcripts, was used to amplify TCR beta CDR3 regions. HTBI primers were employed in a first-round RT-PCR of the TCR CDR3. TCRdb processed the multiplex PCR reads anew with MiXCR; each CDR3 protein has one entry. The table lists hundreds of thousands of distinct CDR3 sequences, roughly 50% of them singletons. V was clipped by 7 bases and J by 0 bases, with 9 bases between them. The germline V gene has CDR1 SEHNR and CDR2 FQNEAQ (reference sequence). The CDR3 length is 13 residues.

V usage is TRBV7-9 and J usage is TRBJ1-2; D not certain. This receptor was identified in a young woman with Graves' hyperthyroidism. The material sequenced was peripheral blood or thyroid tissue (not recorded which). The DNA for the CDR3 is TGTGCCAGCATCGGCGACGCTAACTATGGCTACACCTTC. Protein sequence: CASIGDANYGYTF.